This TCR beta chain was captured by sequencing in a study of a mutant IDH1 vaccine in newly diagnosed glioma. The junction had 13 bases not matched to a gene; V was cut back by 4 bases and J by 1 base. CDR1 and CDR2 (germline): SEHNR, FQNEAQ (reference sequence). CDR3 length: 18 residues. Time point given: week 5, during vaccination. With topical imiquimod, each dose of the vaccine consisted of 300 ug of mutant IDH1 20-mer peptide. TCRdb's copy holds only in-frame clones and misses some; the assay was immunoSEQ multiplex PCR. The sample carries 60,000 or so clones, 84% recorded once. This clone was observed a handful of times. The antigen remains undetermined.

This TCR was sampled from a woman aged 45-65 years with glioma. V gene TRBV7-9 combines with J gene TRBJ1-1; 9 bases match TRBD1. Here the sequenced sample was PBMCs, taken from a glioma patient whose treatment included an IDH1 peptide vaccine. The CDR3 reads CASSSKYETGGKNTEAFF. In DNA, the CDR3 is TGTGCCAGCAGCTCTAAGTATGAGACAGGGGGTAAGAACACTGAAGCTTTCTTT.